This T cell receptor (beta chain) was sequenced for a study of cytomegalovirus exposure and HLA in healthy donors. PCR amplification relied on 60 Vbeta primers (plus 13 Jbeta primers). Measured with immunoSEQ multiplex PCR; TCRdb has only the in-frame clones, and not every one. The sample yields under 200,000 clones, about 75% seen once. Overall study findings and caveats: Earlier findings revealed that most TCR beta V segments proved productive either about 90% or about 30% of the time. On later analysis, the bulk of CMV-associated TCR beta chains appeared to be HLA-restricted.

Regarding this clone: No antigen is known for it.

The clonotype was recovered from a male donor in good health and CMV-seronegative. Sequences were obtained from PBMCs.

CDR3 DNA sequence: TGTGCCAGCTCCAACGGAAGGGGAATGAACACTGAAGCTTTCTTT. It yields the protein CASSNGRGMNTEAFF. This chain links TRBV18 with TRBJ1-1, with D perhaps TRBD1 (5 bases). CDR3 length equals 15 residues. CDR1 and CDR2 (germline): KGHSH, LQKENI. The V end lost 6 bases, the J end lost 0 bases, and 14 bases lay between the germline ends.